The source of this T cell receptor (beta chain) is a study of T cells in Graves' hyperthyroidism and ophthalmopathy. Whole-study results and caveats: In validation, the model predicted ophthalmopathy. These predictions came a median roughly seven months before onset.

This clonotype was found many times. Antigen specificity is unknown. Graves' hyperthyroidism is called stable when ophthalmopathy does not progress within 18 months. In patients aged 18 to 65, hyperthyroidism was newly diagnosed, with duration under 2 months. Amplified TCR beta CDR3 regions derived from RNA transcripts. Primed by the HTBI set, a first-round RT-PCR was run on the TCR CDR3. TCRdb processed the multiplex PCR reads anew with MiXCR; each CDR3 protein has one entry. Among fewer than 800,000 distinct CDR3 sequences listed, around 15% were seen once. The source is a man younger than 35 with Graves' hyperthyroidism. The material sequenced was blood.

Here the CDR3 DNA reads TGTGCCTGGAGAGGCCTCGGGACAGATACGCAGTATTTT. Its translation is CAWRGLGTDTQYF. This chain uses TRBV30 with TRBJ2-3; D is uncertain. Germline-derived CDR1 and CDR2 are GTSNPN and SVGIG (reference sequence). The V end lost 3 bases, the J end lost 3 bases, and 10 bases lay between the germline ends. This CDR3 has 13 residues. Filled out from reference TRBV30 and TRBJ2-3, the complete variable domain reads SQTIHQWPATLVQPVGSPLSLECTVEGTSNPNLYWYRQAAGRGLQLLFYSVGIGQISSEVPQNLSASRPQDRQFILSSKKLLLSDSGFYLCAWRGLGTDTQYFGPGTRLTVL.